The 18 T cell receptor beta chains below come from one sample, sequenced in a study of blood T cell repertoires in COVID-19. Sequencing was performed with immunoSEQ multiplex PCR; in TCRdb, only in-frame clones are kept and a portion is missing. The sample lists 200,000 or so clones, 65% to 85% occurring once. Sequencing was performed on peripheral blood. All receptors come from an older woman with acute or convalescent COVID-19.

The chain combines TRBV5-1 with TRBJ2-2, with D tentatively TRBD1 (5 bases). V was pared by 0 bases and J by 5 bases, with 8 bases between. CDR3 length: 14 residues. Germline-derived CDR1 and CDR2 are SGHRS and YFSETQ. This CDR3 reads CASSLEGETGELFF. In DNA form, the CDR3 reads TGCGCCAGCAGCTTGGAAGGGGAAACCGGGGAGCTGTTTTTT.

The chain is built from TRBV6-5 and TRBJ1-6, with 7 bases matching TRBD1. The CDR3 is 13 residues long. V shed 6 bases and J 7 bases; nucleotides not matched to a gene: 3. Germline V gives CDR1 MNHEY, CDR2 SVGAGI. The CDR3 region has the DNA TGTGCCAGCAGAGACAGGGAGAATTCACCCCTCCACTTT. Translated, it gives CASRDRENSPLHF.

The chain uses TRBV6-1 and TRBJ1-2; D unclear. Trimming shortened V by 1 base and J by 6 bases, and 12 bases separated the two germline ends. The CDR3 is 14 amino acids. The germline CDR1 and CDR2 sequences are MNHNS and SASEGT. This CDR3 is CASSEVRSANGYTF. CDR3 DNA: TGTGCCAGCAGTGAAGTTCGATCTGCGAATGGCTACACCTTC.

This clone came up once. V is TRBV5-6 and J is TRBJ2-5; 11 bases align to TRBD2. Losses at the gene ends were 4 bases for V and 2 bases for J; bases not matched to a gene: 4. The CDR3 contains 15 residues. Germline V gives CDR1 SGHDT, CDR2 YYEEEE. The CDR3 sequence: CASSPTSGVQETQYF. The CDR3 nucleotides read TGTGCCAGCAGCCCGACTAGCGGGGTACAAGAGACCCAGTACTTC.

The chain links TRBV19 to TRBJ1-2; D ambiguous. This CDR3 comprises 13 residues. CDR1 LNHDA and CDR2 SQIVND come from the germline V gene (reference sequence). The V and J ends lost 7 bases and 7 bases respectively, with 16 bases between them. The CDR3 DNA reads TGTGCCAGTACCATAGGGAGTGGAGTTGGCTACACCTTC. Protein sequence: CASTIGSGVGYTF.

This chain links TRBV21-1 with TRBJ2-4; no check of the table's D call, TRBD1, against the DNA was made. TRBV21-1 is a documented pseudogene. The CDR3 runs to 18 residues. The CDR3 DNA reads TGTGCCAGCAGCAAAGCGCTTTTATCCAGGGGGGCCAAAAACATTCAGTACTTC. This codes for CASSKALLSRGAKNIQYF.

The chain carries TRBV5-1 and TRBJ2-5; TRBD1 aligns across 8 bases. CDR3 length: 15 amino acids. From germline, CDR1 is SGHRS and CDR2 YFSETQ. Trimming at V came to 0 bases and at J to 5 bases, leaving 6 bases not matched to a gene. CDR3 residues: CASSLAGQGIETQYF. CDR3 nucleotides: TGCGCCAGCAGCTTGGCCGGACAGGGAATCGAGACCCAGTACTTC.

This clone appeared a few times. The chain joins TRBV3-1 (or the pseudogene TRBV3-2) to TRBJ2-7, with D hard to call. This CDR3 has 15 residues. CDR1 is LGHDT and CDR2 is YNNKEL in the germline V gene (reference sequence). V lost 1 base and J 0 bases, leaving 10 bases between the germline ends. This chain's CDR3 is CASSQGQVSSYEQYF. Here the CDR3 DNA reads TGTGCCAGCAGCCAAGGTCAGGTCAGCTCCTACGAGCAGTACTTC.

The V call is TRBV7-8, the J call TRBJ2-2; a weak D match, TRBD1 (6 bases). CDR3 length: 16 amino acids. CDR1 and CDR2 from the germline V gene are SGHVS and FQNEAQ. V was shortened by 2 bases and J by 1 base, with 11 bases between the two germline ends. The chain's CDR3 is CASSLRVTGNTGELFF. The CDR3 DNA reads as TGTGCCAGCAGCTTAAGGGTGACAGGGAACACCGGGGAGCTGTTTTTT.

This clone was detected a few times. The DNA for the CDR3 is TGTGCCAGCAGCTCCGCCGCGGGCTACACCTTC. Encoded protein: CASSSAAGYTF. J is TRBJ1-2 and V is TRBV5-5, with no clear D. Germline V CDR1 and CDR2: SGHKS, YYEKEE (reference sequence). Trimming shortened V by 3 bases and J by 8 bases, and 8 bases separated the two germline ends. This CDR3 is built from 11 residues.

The V and J genes are TRBV7-2 and TRBJ1-2; D gene ambiguous. Per the germline V gene, CDR1 is SGHTA and CDR2 is FQGNSA. The V end lost 0 bases, the J end lost 5 bases, and 16 bases lay between the germline ends. This CDR3 comprises 16 residues. The CDR3 sequence is CASSLAEGAINYGYTF. The CDR3, as DNA: TGTGCCAGCAGCTTAGCGGAAGGAGCGATTAATTATGGCTACACCTTC.

The gene calls are TRBV30 and TRBJ1-1; 9 bases align to TRBD1. CDR1 and CDR2 (germline): GTSNPN, SVGIG (reference sequence). V was pared by 0 bases and J by 11 bases, with 10 bases of the junction left unmatched. CDR3 length equals 14 residues. The CDR3 loop is CAWSVLGQGMGAFF. DNA for the CDR3: TGTGCCTGGAGTGTACTGGGACAGGGAATGGGGGCTTTCTTT.

The V and J genes are TRBV30 and TRBJ1-4, with TRBD1 identical over 8 bases. The CDR3 has 17 residues. Trimming cost V 3 bases and J 5 bases; bases outside gene matches: 14. The V gene's germline CDR1 is GTSNPN and CDR2 SVGIG (reference sequence). In nucleotides, the CDR3 is TGTGCCTGGAGCTTCAGGGGGCGAGGTGCCCCCAATGAAAAACTGTTTTTT. Translation: CAWSFRGRGAPNEKLFF.

This clone was recorded a few times. V is TRBV7-6 and J is TRBJ2-1; 9 bases fit TRBD2. Unmatched junction bases numbered 17, after V lost 5 bases and J lost 9 bases. The CDR3 loop spans 17 amino acids. Germline V gene sequence: CDR1 SGHVS, CDR2 FNYEAQ. The CDR3 region is CASSPRRDLAGRSEQFF. The CDR3, as DNA: TGTGCCAGCAGCCCAAGGAGGGACCTAGCGGGAAGGAGTGAGCAGTTCTTC.

This chain uses TRBV30 with TRBJ2-3; no clear D. V was trimmed by 1 base and J by 0 bases, leaving 8 bases between them. The CDR3 covers 14 residues. Germline V gene data show CDR1 as GTSNPN and CDR2 as SVGIG (reference sequence). The CDR3 coding sequence is TGTGCCTGGAGTGACCCGAGGAGCACAGATACGCAGTATTTT. This translates into CAWSDPRSTDTQYF. Based on the CDR3 plus reference TRBV30 and TRBJ2-3, the full variable domain is SQTIHQWPATLVQPVGSPLSLECTVEGTSNPNLYWYRQAAGRGLQLLFYSVGIGQISSEVPQNLSASRPQDRQFILSSKKLLLSDSGFYLCAWSDPRSTDTQYFGPGTRLTVL.

V is TRBV5-1 and J is TRBJ1-3; a possible D gene is TRBD1 (6 bases). The V and J ends lost 4 bases and 4 bases respectively, with 15 bases between them. The CDR3 extends over 15 amino acids. Germline loops: CDR1 SGHRS, CDR2 YFSETQ. The chain's CDR3 is CASSPKQGSGNTIYF. The CDR3 nucleotides read TGCGCCAGCAGCCCCAAACAGGGCTCGGGAAACACCATATATTTT. Supplemented by reference TRBV5-1 and TRBJ1-3, the full variable domain reads KAGVTQTPRYLIKTRGQQVTLSCSPISGHRSVSWYQQTPGQGLQFLFEYFSETQRNKGNFPGRFSGRQFSNSRSEMNVSTLELGDSALYLCASSPKQGSGNTIYFGEGSWLTVV.

The chain recombines TRBV10-3 with TRBJ2-7, with D hard to call. The CDR3 is 12 amino acids. The germline V gene has CDR1 ENHRY and CDR2 SYGVKD. Trimming removed 2 bases at V and 10 bases at J, with 12 bases between. CDR3 nucleotide sequence: TGTGCCATCAGTGAGCCCGGTTCGTTCCAGTACTTC. Its protein product is CAISEPGSFQYF.

This chain connects TRBV20-1 to TRBJ1-3; D is unresolved. With 6 bases removed from V and 2 bases from J, the gap between germline ends came to 5 bases. There are 11 residues in the CDR3. Germline CDR1 and CDR2: DFQATT and SNEGSKA (reference sequence). The CDR3 DNA follows: TGCAGTGCAGAGGCTGGAAACACCATATATTTT. The encoded protein is CSAEAGNTIYF.